This T cell receptor beta chain was found in a study of cytotoxic CD8 clonotypes in ibrutinib-treated CLL. Overall study: Responses comprised 25 or so partial and 2 complete; at median roughly 70 months, around 14 remained remitted and some twelve progressed. Patients gave response samples after a median about 12 months of treatment, range 6 to 36. General study results and limits: On treatment, the uncommon public clonotypes contracted or remained stable.

Targeted sequencing depth ranged from 1 in 200,000 to 1 in 1 million T cells. The repertoire was sequenced with immunoSEQ multiplex PCR; TCRdb's copy has only in-frame clones and lacks some. The sample contains 130,000 to 150,000 clones, roughly three quarters of which appear only once. V was pared by 5 bases and J by 13 bases, with 16 bases of the junction left unmatched. The CDR3 runs to 14 residues. In germline, CDR1 is MDHEN, CDR2 SYDVKM. About this clone: The antigen remains undetermined.

The chain recombines TRBV28 with TRBJ1-1; 7 nucleotides agree with TRBD1. The TCR originated in a human donor with chronic lymphocytic leukemia. The material was PBMCs, obtained after 12 months of ibrutinib treatment. The CDR3 DNA is TGTGCCAGCAGTCCGGACATTGAGGTCTCAGGGGGTTTCTTT. It translates to CASSPDIEVSGGFF.